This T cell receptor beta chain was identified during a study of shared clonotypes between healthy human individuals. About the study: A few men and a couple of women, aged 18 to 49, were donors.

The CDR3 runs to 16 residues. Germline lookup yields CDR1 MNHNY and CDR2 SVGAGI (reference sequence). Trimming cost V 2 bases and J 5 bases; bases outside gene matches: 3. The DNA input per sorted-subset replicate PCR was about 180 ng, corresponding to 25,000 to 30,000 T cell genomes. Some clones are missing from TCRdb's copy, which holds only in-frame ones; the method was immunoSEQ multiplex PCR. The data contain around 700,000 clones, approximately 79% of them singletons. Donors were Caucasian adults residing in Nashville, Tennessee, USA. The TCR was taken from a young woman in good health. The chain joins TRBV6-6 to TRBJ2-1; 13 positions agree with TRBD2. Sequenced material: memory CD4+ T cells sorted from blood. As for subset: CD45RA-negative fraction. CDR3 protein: CASSYPGLAGNNEQFF. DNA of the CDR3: TGTGCCAGCAGTTACCCGGGACTAGCGGGAAACAATGAGCAGTTCTTC.